This T cell receptor (beta chain) appears in the sequencing data of a study of blood T cell repertoires in COVID-19. Study-level background: Acute and convalescent COVID-19 samples came from the United States, Italy and Spain. The analysed material was cDNA or gDNA that came from T cells, B-cell-depleted T cells, or PBMCs.

Per the original methods: Estimated nucleated cell counts came from reference gene primer amplification. Assay used: immunoSEQ multiplex PCR; TCRdb lists only in-frame clones, some missing. The D gene and trimming were derived from the DNA, and the V and J assignments and clone size from that table. The data show about 260,000 clones, with approximately 90% seen just once and 1% to 1.5% held by the top ten. The CDR3 runs to 16 residues. The V gene is TRBV21-1, the J gene TRBJ2-1; TRBD1 was called by the table and not checked on the DNA. TRBV21-1 is a documented pseudogene. The sequenced sample consisted of PBMCs or T cells enriched from blood (not recorded which). The clonotype comes from a woman in her 40s with acute COVID-19. The CDR3 DNA sequence: TGTGCCAGCAGCAAGACCGGGACAGGGGGTTGGTATGAGCAGTTCTTC. This sequence encodes CASSKTGTGGWYEQFF.